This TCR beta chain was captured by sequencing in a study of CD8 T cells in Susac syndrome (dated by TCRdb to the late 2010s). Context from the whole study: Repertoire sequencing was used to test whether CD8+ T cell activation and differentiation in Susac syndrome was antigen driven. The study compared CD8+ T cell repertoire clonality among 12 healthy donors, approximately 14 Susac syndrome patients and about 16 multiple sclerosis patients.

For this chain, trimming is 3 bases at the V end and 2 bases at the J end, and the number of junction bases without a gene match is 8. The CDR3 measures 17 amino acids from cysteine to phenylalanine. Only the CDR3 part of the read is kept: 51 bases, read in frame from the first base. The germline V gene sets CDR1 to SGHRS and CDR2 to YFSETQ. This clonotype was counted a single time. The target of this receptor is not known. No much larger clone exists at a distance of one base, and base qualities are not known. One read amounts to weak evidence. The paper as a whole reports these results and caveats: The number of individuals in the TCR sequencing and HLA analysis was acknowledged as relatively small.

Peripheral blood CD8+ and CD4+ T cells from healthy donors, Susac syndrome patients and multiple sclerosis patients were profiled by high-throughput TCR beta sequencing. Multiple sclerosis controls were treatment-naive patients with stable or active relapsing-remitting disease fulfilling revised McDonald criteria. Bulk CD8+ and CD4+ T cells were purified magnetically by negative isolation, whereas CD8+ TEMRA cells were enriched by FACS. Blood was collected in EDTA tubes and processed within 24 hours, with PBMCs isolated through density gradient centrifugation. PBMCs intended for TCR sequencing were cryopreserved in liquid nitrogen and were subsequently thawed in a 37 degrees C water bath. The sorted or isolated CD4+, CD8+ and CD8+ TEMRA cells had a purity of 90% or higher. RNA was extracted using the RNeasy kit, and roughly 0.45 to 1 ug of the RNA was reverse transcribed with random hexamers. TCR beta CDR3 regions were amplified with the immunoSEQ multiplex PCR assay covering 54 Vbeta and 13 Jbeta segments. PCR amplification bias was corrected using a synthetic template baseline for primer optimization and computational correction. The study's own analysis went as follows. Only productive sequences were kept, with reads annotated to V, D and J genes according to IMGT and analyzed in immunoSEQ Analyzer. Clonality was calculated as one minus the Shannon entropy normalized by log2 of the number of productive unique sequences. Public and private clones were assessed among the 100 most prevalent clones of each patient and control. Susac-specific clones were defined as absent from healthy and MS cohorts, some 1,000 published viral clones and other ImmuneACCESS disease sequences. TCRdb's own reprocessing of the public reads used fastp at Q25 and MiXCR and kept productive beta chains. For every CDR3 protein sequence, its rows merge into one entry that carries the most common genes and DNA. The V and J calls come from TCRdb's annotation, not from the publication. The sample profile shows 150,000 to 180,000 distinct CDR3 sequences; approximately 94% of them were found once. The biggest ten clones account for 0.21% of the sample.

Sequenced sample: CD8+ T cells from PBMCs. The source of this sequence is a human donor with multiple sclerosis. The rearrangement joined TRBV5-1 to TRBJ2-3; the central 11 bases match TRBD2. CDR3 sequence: CASSSLPTSGTTDTQYF. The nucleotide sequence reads TGCGCCAGCAGCTCCCTACCGACTAGCGGGACCACAGATACGCAGTATTTT.